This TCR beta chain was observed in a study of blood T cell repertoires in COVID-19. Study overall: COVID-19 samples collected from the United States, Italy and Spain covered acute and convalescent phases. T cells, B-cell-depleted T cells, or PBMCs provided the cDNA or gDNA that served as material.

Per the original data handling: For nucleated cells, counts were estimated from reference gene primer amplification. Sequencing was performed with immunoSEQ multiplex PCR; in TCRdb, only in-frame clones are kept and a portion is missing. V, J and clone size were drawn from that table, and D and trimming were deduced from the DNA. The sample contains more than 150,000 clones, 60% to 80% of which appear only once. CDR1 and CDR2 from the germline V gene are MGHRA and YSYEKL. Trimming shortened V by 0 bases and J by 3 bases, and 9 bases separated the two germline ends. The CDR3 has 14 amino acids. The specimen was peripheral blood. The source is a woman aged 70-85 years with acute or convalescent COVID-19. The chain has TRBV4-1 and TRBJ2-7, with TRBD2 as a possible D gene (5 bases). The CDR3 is CASSQDRLNYEQYF. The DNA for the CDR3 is TGCGCCAGCAGCCAAGATAGACTAAACTACGAGCAGTACTTC.